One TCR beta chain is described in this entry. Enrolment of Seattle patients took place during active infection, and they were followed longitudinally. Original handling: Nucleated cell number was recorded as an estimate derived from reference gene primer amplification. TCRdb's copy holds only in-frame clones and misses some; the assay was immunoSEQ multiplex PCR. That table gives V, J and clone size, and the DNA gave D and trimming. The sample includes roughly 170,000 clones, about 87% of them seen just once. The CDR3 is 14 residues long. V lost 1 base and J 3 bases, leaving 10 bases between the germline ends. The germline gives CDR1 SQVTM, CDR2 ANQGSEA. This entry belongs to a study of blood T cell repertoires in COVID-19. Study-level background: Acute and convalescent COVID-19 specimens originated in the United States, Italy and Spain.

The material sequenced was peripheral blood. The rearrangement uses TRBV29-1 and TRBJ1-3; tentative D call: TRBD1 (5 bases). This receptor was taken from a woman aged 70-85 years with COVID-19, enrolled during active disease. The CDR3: CSVEGEGLGNTIYF. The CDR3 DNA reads TGCAGCGTTGAAGGGGAGGGACTTGGAAACACCATATATTTT.